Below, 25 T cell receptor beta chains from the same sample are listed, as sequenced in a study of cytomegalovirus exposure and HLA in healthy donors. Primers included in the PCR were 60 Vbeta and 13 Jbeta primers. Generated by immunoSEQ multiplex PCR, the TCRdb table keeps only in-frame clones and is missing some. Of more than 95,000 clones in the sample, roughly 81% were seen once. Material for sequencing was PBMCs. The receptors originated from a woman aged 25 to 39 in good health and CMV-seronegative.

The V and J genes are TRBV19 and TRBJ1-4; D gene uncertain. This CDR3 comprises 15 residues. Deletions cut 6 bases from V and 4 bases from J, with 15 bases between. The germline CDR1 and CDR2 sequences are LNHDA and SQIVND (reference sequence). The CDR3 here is CASRASRPSNEKLFF. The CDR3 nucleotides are TGTGCCAGTAGAGCTAGCCGGCCCAGTAATGAAAAACTGTTTTTT.

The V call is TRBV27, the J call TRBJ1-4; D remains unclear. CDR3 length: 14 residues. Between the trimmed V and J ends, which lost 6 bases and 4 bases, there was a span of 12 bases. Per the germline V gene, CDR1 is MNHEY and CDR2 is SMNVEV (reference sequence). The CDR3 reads CASSFGGINEKLFF. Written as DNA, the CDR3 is TGTGCCAGCAGCTTCGGAGGGATTAATGAAAAACTGTTTTTT.

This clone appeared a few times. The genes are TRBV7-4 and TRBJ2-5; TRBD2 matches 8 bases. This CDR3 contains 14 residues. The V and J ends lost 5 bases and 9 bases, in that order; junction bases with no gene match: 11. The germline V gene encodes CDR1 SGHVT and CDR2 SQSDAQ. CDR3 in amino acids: CASSKPVAGGSQYF. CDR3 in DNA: TGTGCCAGCAGCAAACCCGTGGCGGGGGGTTCCCAGTACTTC.

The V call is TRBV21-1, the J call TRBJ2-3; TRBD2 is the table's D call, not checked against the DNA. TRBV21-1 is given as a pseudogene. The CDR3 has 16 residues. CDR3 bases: TGTGCCAGCAGCAAAGAACGCGGAGGGGTCGCAGATACGCAGTATTTT. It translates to CASSKERGGVADTQYF.

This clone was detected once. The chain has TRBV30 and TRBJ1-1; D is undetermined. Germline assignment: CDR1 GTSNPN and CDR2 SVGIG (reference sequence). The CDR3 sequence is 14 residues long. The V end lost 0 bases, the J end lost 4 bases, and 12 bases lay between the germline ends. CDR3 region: CAWSVPWASTEAFF. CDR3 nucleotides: TGTGCCTGGAGTGTACCCTGGGCGAGCACTGAAGCTTTCTTT.

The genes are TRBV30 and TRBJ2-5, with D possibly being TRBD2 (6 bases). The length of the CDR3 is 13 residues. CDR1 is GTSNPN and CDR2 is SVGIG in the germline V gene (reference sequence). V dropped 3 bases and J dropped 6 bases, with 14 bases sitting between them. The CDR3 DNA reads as TGTGCCTGGAGGCCGGAGGGCGCGAAGACCCAGTACTTC. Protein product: CAWRPEGAKTQYF.

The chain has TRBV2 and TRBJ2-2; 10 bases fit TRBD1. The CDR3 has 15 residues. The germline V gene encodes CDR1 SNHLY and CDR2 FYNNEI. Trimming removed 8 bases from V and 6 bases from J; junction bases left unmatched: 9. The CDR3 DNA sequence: TGTGCCAGCGTCGGTGGGACAGGGGTTCCCGGGGAGCTGTTTTTT. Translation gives CASVGGTGVPGELFF.

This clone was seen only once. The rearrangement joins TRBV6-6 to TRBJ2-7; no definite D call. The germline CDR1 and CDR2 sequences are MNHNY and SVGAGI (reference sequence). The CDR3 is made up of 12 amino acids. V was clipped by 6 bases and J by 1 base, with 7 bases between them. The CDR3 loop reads CASRGESYEQYF. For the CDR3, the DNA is TGTGCCAGCAGGGGCGAGTCCTACGAGCAGTACTTC.

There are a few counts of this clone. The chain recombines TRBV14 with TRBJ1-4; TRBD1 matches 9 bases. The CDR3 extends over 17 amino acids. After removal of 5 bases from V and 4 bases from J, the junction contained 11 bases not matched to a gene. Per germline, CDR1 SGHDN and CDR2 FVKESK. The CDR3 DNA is TGTGCCAGCAGCAAACAGGGGGCGTCTATCCATAATGAAAAACTGTTTTTT. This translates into CASSKQGASIHNEKLFF. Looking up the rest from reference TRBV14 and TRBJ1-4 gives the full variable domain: EAGVTQFPSHSVIEKGQTVTLRCDPISGHDNLYWYRRVMGKEIKFLLHFVKESKQDESGMPNNRFLAERTGGTYSTLKVQPAELEDSGVYFCASSKQGASIHNEKLFFGSGTQLSVL.

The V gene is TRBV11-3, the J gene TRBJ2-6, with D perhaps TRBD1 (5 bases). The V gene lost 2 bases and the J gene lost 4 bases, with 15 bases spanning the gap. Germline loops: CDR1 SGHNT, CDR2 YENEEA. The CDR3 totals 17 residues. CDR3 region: CASSLITGRTGANVLTF. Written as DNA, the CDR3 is TGTGCCAGCAGCTTAATCACAGGAAGAACCGGGGCCAACGTCCTGACTTTC.

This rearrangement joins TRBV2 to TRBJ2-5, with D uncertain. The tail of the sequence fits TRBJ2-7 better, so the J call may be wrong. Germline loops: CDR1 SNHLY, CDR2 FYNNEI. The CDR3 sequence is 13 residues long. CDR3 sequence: CASSDRSTYEQYF. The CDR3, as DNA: TGTGCCAGCAGTGACAGGTCTACCTACGAGCAGTACTTC.

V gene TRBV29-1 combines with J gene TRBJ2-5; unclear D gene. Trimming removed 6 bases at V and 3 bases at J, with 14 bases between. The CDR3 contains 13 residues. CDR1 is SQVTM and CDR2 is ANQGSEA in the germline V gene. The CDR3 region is CSVSVNHKETQYF. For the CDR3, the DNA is TGCAGCGTCAGCGTAAACCATAAAGAGACCCAGTACTTC.

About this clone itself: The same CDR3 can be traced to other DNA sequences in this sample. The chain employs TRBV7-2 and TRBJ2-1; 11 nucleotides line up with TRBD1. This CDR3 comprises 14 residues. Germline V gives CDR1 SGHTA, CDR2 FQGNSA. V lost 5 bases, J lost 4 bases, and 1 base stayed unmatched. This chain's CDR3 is CASSRDRGYNEQFF. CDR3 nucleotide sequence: TGTGCCAGCAGCCGGGACAGGGGGTACAATGAGCAGTTCTTC.

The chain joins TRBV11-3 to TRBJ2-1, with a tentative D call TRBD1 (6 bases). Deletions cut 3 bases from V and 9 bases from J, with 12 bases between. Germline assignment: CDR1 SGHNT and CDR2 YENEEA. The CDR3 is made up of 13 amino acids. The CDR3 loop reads CASSLNRVGEQFF. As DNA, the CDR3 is TGTGCCAGCAGCTTGAACAGGGTGGGTGAGCAGTTCTTC.

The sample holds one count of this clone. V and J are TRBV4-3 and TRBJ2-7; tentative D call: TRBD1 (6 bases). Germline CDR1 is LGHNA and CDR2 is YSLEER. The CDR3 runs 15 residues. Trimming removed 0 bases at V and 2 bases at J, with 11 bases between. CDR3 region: CASSQDTGQPYEQYF. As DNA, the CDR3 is TGCGCCAGCAGCCAAGACACGGGACAACCCTACGAGCAGTACTTC.

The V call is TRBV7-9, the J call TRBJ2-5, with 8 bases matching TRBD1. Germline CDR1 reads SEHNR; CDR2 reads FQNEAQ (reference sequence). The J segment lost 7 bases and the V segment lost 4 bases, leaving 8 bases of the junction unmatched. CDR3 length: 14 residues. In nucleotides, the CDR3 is TGTGCCAGCAGCTCAGGGACAGGTGCTGTGACCCAGTACTTC. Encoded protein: CASSSGTGAVTQYF.

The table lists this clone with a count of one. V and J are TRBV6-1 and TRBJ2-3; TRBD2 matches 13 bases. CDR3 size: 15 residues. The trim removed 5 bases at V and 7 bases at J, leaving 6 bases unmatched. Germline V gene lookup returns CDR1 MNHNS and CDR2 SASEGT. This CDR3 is CASSLTSGGAYTQYF. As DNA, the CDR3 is TGTGCCAGCAGTTTAACTAGCGGGGGGGCCTATACGCAGTATTTT.

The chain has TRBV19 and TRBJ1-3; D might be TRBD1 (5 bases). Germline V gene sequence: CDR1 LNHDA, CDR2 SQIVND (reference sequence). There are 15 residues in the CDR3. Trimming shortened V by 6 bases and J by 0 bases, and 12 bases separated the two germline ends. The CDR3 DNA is TGTGCCAGTAGGGGAGGGACTTTCTCTGGAAACACCATATATTTT. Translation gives CASRGGTFSGNTIYF.

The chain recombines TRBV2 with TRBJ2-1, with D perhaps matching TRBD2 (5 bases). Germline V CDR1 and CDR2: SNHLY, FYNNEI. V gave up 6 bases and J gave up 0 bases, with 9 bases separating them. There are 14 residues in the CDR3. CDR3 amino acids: CASSPGFSYNEQFF. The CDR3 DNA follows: TGTGCCAGCAGCCCGGGATTCTCCTACAATGAGCAGTTCTTC.

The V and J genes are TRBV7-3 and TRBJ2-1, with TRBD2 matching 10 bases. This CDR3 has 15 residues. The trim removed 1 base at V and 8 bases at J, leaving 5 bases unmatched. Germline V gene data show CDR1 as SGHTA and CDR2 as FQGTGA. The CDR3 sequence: CASSLRLAGRDEQFF. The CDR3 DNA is TGTGCCAGCAGCTTAAGACTAGCGGGTAGGGATGAGCAGTTCTTC.

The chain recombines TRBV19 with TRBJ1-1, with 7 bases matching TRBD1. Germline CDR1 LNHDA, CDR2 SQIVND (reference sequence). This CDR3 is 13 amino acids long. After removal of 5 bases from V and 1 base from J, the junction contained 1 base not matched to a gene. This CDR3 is CASSDRANTEAFF. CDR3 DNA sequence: TGTGCCAGTAGTGACAGGGCGAACACTGAAGCTTTCTTT.

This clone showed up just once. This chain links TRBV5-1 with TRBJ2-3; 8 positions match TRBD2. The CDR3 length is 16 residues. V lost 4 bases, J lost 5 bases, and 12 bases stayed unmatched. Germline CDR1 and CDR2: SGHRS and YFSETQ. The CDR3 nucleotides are TGCGCCAGCAGCCACATACCAGCGGGAGCTCAAGATACGCAGTATTTT. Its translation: CASSHIPAGAQDTQYF. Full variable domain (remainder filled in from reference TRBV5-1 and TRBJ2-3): KAGVTQTPRYLIKTRGQQVTLSCSPISGHRSVSWYQQTPGQGLQFLFEYFSETQRNKGNFPGRFSGRQFSNSRSEMNVSTLELGDSALYLCASSHIPAGAQDTQYFGPGTRLTVL.

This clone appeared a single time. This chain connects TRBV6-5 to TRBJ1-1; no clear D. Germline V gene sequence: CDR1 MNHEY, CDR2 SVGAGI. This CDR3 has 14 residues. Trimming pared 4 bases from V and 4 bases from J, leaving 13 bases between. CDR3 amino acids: CASSLSARGTEAFF. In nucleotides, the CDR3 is TGTGCCAGCAGTTTGAGTGCCCGGGGCACTGAAGCTTTCTTT.

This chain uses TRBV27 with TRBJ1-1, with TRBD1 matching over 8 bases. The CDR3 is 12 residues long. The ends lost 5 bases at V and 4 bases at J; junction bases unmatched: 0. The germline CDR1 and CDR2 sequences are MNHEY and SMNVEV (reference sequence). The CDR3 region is CASSTGGTEAFF. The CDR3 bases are TGTGCCAGCAGTACAGGGGGCACTGAAGCTTTCTTT.

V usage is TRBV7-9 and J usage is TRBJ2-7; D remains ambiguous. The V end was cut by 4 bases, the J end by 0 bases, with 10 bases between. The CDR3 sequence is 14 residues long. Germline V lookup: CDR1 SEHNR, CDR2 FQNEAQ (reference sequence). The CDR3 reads CASSSGFLSYEQYF. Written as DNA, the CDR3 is TGTGCCAGCAGCTCCGGGTTCCTCTCCTACGAGCAGTACTTC. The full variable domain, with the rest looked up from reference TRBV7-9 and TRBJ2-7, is DTGVSQNPRHKITKRGQNVTFRCDPISEHNRLYWYRQTLGQGPEFLTYFQNEAQLEKSRLLSDRFSAERPKGSFSTLEIQRTEQGDSAMYLCASSSGFLSYEQYFGPGTRLTVT.